The 10 T cell receptor beta chains reported below all come from one sample, sequenced in a study of T cell repertoires in cytomegalovirus infection. MiXCR was run by TCRdb on the reads, yielding one entry per CDR3 protein. Here the sample spans 200,000 to 300,000 distinct CDR3 sequences, around an eighth being singletons. The sample consisted of PBMCs. Receptors were obtained from a human donor in good health (CMV status not recorded). Some clones in this sample may be carry-over from other donors' samples.

This clonotype was seen repeatedly, ten times or more. The chain has TRBV7-9 and TRBJ2-5; no clear D. Germline CDR1 SEHNR, CDR2 FQNEAQ (reference sequence). This CDR3 spans 14 amino acids. V lost 3 bases and J 5 bases, leaving 13 bases between the germline ends. The CDR3 here is CASSFTGKSETQYF. CDR3 DNA: TGTGCCAGCAGCTTTACTGGGAAGTCGGAGACCCAGTACTTC.

This clonotype was seen at least ten times. The chain joins TRBV12-3 or TRBV12-4 to TRBJ1-2; D not certain. Trimming shortened V by 2 bases and J by 3 bases, and 7 bases separated the two germline ends. The CDR3 is 13 residues long. The CDR3 DNA is TGTGCCAGCAGTTTATTTAGGGACTATGGCTACACCTTC. Translated, it gives CASSLFRDYGYTF.

In this sample, this clonotype turned up many times. The rearrangement uses TRBV7-2 and TRBJ2-5, with a tentative D call TRBD1 (5 bases). This CDR3 comprises 13 residues. Germline V gene data show CDR1 as SGHTA and CDR2 as FQGNSA. V was shortened by 3 bases and J by 2 bases, with 7 bases between the two germline ends. CDR3 residues: CASSFAGQETQYF. The CDR3 nucleotides read TGTGCCAGCAGCTTCGCAGGGCAAGAGACCCAGTACTTC.

This clonotype has ten or more counts. The chain joins TRBV7-2 to TRBJ1-2; D is ambiguous. V was shortened by 1 base and J by 2 bases, with 14 bases between the two germline ends. Germline CDR1 is SGHTA and CDR2 is FQGNSA. The CDR3 runs to 16 residues. CDR3 coding DNA: TGTGCCAGCAGCTTAGGACTTCGGCATGGGAACTATGGCTACACCTTC. It encodes CASSLGLRHGNYGYTF.

In its sample, this clonotype was seen many times. V and J are TRBV27 and TRBJ1-1; D remains unclear. Trimming took off 5 bases at V and 7 bases at J, with 23 bases between the two ends. The CDR3 runs to 16 residues. Germline-derived CDR1 and CDR2 are MNHEY and SMNVEV (reference sequence). In nucleotides, the CDR3 is TGTGCCAGCAGTCTCGAGCCCCCCCGTGCTTCTTTTGAAGCTTTCTTT. It yields the protein CASSLEPPRASFEAFF.

This clonotype occurred many times. The chain links TRBV7-2 to TRBJ1-2, with no clear D. Germline CDR1 reads SGHTA; CDR2 reads FQGNSA. Trimming removed 7 bases from V and 3 bases from J, with 18 bases in between. The CDR3 spans 15 residues. This CDR3 is CASTSGLAGHYGYTF. CDR3 in DNA: TGTGCCAGCACCTCCGGGCTGGCTGGGCACTATGGCTACACCTTC.

This clonotype was detected only a few times. The gene calls are TRBV20-1 and TRBJ2-7; 9 bases align to TRBD2. This CDR3 is built from 14 residues. Germline CDR1 is DFQATT and CDR2 is SNEGSKA (reference sequence). The V and J ends lost 6 bases and 3 bases, in that order; junction bases with no gene match: 9. CDR3 amino acids: CSAQLAGVYYEQYF. In DNA, the CDR3 is TGCAGTGCGCAACTAGCGGGTGTGTACTACGAGCAGTACTTC.

In its sample, this clonotype was seen many times. The V gene is TRBV7-2, the J gene TRBJ2-5, with 10 bases matching TRBD1. V gave up 4 bases and J gave up 4 bases; unmatched junction bases: 0. Looked up from germline, CDR1 is SGHTA and CDR2 is FQGNSA. The CDR3 is made up of 13 amino acids. DNA of the CDR3: TGTGCCAGCAGCTGGACAGGGGGAGAGACCCAGTACTTC. Translated: CASSWTGGETQYF.

This clonotype was counted at least ten times. The chain carries TRBV6-1 and TRBJ1-5; D is possibly TRBD1 (5 bases). Germline CDR1 MNHNS, CDR2 SASEGT. This CDR3 region has 17 residues. Trimming shortened V by 3 bases and J by 3 bases, and 18 bases separated the two germline ends. CDR3 sequence reads: CASSESRALSDNQPQHF. The CDR3 bases are TGTGCCAGCAGTGAGAGCAGGGCCCTAAGTGACAATCAGCCCCAGCATTTT.

The rearrangement links TRBV20-1 to TRBJ2-3; D call uncertain. The CDR3 runs 16 residues. Germline V CDR1 and CDR2: DFQATT, SNEGSKA (reference sequence). Deletions cut 1 base from V and 1 base from J, with 15 bases between. CDR3 sequence reads: CSARALRAARTDTQYF. The CDR3 DNA is TGCAGTGCTAGAGCCCTGCGCGCAGCCCGCACAGATACGCAGTATTTT.